Listed below are T cell receptor beta chains from one sample, sequenced in a study of CD8 T cells in Susac syndrome. Each CDR3 protein gets one entry after TCRdb re-called the immunoSEQ multiplex PCR reads with MiXCR. The sample consists of approximately 180,000 distinct CDR3 sequences, 80% to 95% of them appearing once. Sequencing was performed on CD4+ T cells from PBMCs. Receptors originate from a human donor with multiple sclerosis. The CDR3 runs from the conserved cysteine through the conserved F or W. The D gene is left open where the match is weak. Not all rows give a size; the values are once, few, many and, for expanded clones, a class.

clone_size: .
d_call: .
v_call: TRBV5-1
cdr3_length: 14
j_call: TRBJ2-1
cdr3_aa: CASSQGDGYNEQFF
cdr3_nt: TGCGCCAGCAGCCAAGGGGACGGCTACAATGAGCAGTTCTTC

clone_size: .
d_call: .
v_call: TRBV29-1
cdr3_length: 13
j_call: TRBJ2-5
cdr3_aa: CSVVQTRKETQYF
cdr3_nt: TGCAGCGTCGTTCAAACTAGGAAAGAGACCCAGTACTTC

clone_size: .
d_call: TRBD1
v_call: TRBV3-1
cdr3_length: 14
j_call: TRBJ2-1
cdr3_aa: CASSQGQGVRGQFF
cdr3_nt: TGTGCCAGCAGCCAAGGACAGGGTGTGAGAGGGCAGTTCTTC

clone_size: .
d_call: .
v_call: TRBV20-1
cdr3_length: 13
j_call: TRBJ1-1
cdr3_aa: CSADRLMNTEAFF
cdr3_nt: TGCAGTGCTGACCGCCTCATGAACACTGAAGCTTTCTTT

clone_size: .
d_call: .
v_call: TRBV29-1
cdr3_length: 14
j_call: TRBJ1-2
cdr3_aa: CSAEEQEGSGGYTF
cdr3_nt: TGCAGCGCCGAAGAACAGGAAGGTTCGGGTGGCTACACCTTC

clone_size: few
d_call: TRBD2
v_call: TRBV11-2
cdr3_length: 17
j_call: TRBJ2-5
cdr3_aa: CASSWGLAGASWETQYF
cdr3_nt: TGTGCCAGCAGCTGGGGACTAGCGGGAGCCTCTTGGGAGACCCAGTACTTC

clone_size: once
d_call: TRBD1
v_call: TRBV27
cdr3_length: 13
j_call: TRBJ2-5
cdr3_aa: CASRGQGRETQYF
cdr3_nt: TGTGCCAGCAGGGGACAGGGGAGGGAGACCCAGTACTTC

clone_size: .
d_call: TRBD1
v_call: TRBV24-1
cdr3_length: 14
j_call: TRBJ2-5
cdr3_aa: CATSAPGTEETQYF
cdr3_nt: TGTGCCACCAGTGCTCCTGGGACAGAAGAGACCCAGTACTTC

clone_size: .
d_call: .
v_call: TRBV7-2
cdr3_length: 13
j_call: TRBJ2-6
cdr3_aa: CASSLGQANVLTF
cdr3_nt: TGTGCCAGCAGCTTAGGTCAAGCCAACGTCCTGACTTTC

clone_size: .
d_call: TRBD1
v_call: TRBV3-1
cdr3_length: 14
j_call: TRBJ1-2
cdr3_aa: CASSLGTGSYGYTF
cdr3_nt: TGTGCCAGCAGCCTCGGGACAGGGAGCTATGGCTACACCTTC

clone_size: once
d_call: .
v_call: TRBV20-1
cdr3_length: 13
j_call: TRBJ2-7
cdr3_aa: CSAGSTVGYEQYF
cdr3_nt: TGCAGTGCTGGGTCTACAGTGGGCTACGAGCAGTACTTC

clone_size: .
d_call: TRBD1
v_call: TRBV15
cdr3_length: 12
j_call: TRBJ2-2
cdr3_aa: CATGTGTGELFF
cdr3_nt: TGTGCCACCGGGACAGGGACCGGGGAGCTGTTTTTT

clone_size: .
d_call: TRBD1
v_call: TRBV29-1
cdr3_length: 15
j_call: TRBJ1-1
cdr3_aa: CSVEGQGGGNTEAFF
cdr3_nt: TGCAGCGTTGAAGGACAGGGTGGGGGGAACACTGAAGCTTTCTTT

clone_size: .
d_call: TRBD1
v_call: TRBV7-2
cdr3_length: 14
j_call: TRBJ2-1
cdr3_aa: CASSYRGRYNEQFF
cdr3_nt: TGTGCCAGCAGTTACAGGGGCCGCTACAATGAGCAGTTCTTC

clone_size: .
d_call: .
v_call: TRBV5-4
cdr3_length: 16
j_call: TRBJ2-7
cdr3_aa: CASSLGGASASYEQYF
cdr3_nt: TGTGCCAGCAGCTTGGGAGGGGCTAGCGCCTCCTACGAGCAGTACTTC

clone_size: .
d_call: .
v_call: TRBV4-1
cdr3_length: 14
j_call: TRBJ2-3
cdr3_aa: CASSQEGVQDTQYF
cdr3_nt: TGCGCCAGCAGCCAAGAGGGGGTCCAAGATACGCAGTATTTT

clone_size: few
d_call: TRBD1
v_call: TRBV9
cdr3_length: 12
j_call: TRBJ1-2
cdr3_aa: CASRPDRGGYTF
cdr3_nt: TGTGCCAGCAGACCCGACAGGGGTGGCTACACCTTC

clone_size: .
d_call: TRBD1
v_call: TRBV12-3/TRBV12-4
cdr3_length: 16
j_call: TRBJ2-7
cdr3_aa: CASSLDVVQGAYEQYF
cdr3_nt: TGTGCCAGCAGCTTGGACGTCGTGCAGGGGGCCTACGAGCAGTACTTC

clone_size: few
d_call: TRBD1
v_call: TRBV12-3/TRBV12-4
cdr3_length: 13
j_call: TRBJ1-5
cdr3_aa: CASRGTGNQPQHF
cdr3_nt: TGTGCCAGCAGGGGGACAGGGAATCAGCCCCAGCATTTT

clone_size: .
d_call: .
v_call: TRBV14
cdr3_length: 14
j_call: TRBJ2-6
cdr3_aa: CASRDDVGANVLTF
cdr3_nt: TGTGCCAGCAGAGACGACGTGGGGGCCAACGTCCTGACTTTC

clone_size: .
d_call: TRBD1
v_call: TRBV30
cdr3_length: 13
j_call: TRBJ1-2
cdr3_aa: CAWSLAGTGGYTF
cdr3_nt: TGTGCCTGGAGTTTAGCCGGGACAGGCGGCTACACCTTC

clone_size: .
d_call: TRBD1
v_call: TRBV12-3/TRBV12-4
cdr3_length: 12
j_call: TRBJ2-1
cdr3_aa: CASRQGGREQFF
cdr3_nt: TGTGCCAGCAGACAAGGGGGCCGTGAGCAGTTCTTC

clone_size: few
d_call: .
v_call: TRBV3-1
cdr3_length: 16
j_call: TRBJ2-2
cdr3_aa: CASSQDRTAYTGELFF
cdr3_nt: TGTGCCAGCAGCCAAGACCGGACAGCCTACACCGGGGAGCTGTTTTTT

clone_size: .
d_call: TRBD2
v_call: TRBV6-2/TRBV6-3
cdr3_length: 16
j_call: TRBJ2-3
cdr3_aa: CASSYRREFETDTQYF
cdr3_nt: TGTGCCAGCAGTTACAGGCGGGAGTTTGAGACAGATACGCAGTATTTT

clone_size: .
d_call: TRBD2
v_call: TRBV23-1
cdr3_length: 14
j_call: TRBJ2-7
cdr3_aa: CASSGLAGYYEQYF
cdr3_nt: TGCGCCAGCAGCGGACTAGCGGGGTACTACGAGCAGTACTTC

clone_size: .
d_call: .
v_call: TRBV11-3
cdr3_length: 18
j_call: TRBJ2-1
cdr3_aa: CASSLEGGRAAGLNEQFF
cdr3_nt: TGTGCCAGCAGCTTAGAAGGGGGCAGGGCAGCGGGATTGAATGAGCAGTTCTTC

clone_size: few
d_call: TRBD2
v_call: TRBV19
cdr3_length: 16
j_call: TRBJ2-5
cdr3_aa: CASSPRTSGGQETQYF
cdr3_nt: TGTGCCAGTAGTCCTAGGACTAGCGGGGGCCAAGAGACCCAGTACTTC

clone_size: .
d_call: .
v_call: TRBV11-2
cdr3_length: 12
j_call: TRBJ2-7
cdr3_aa: CASREGVNEQYF
cdr3_nt: TGTGCCAGCAGAGAGGGCGTGAACGAGCAGTACTTC

clone_size: .
d_call: TRBD1
v_call: TRBV6-5
cdr3_length: 14
j_call: TRBJ1-6
cdr3_aa: CASNRQGYNSPLHF
cdr3_nt: TGTGCCAGCAACAGACAGGGGTATAATTCACCCCTCCACTTT

clone_size: .
d_call: .
v_call: TRBV19
cdr3_length: 12
j_call: TRBJ1-3
cdr3_aa: CASSIEGNTIYF
cdr3_nt: TGTGCCAGTAGTATAGAGGGAAACACCATATATTTT

clone_size: .
d_call: .
v_call: TRBV15
cdr3_length: 13
j_call: TRBJ2-7
cdr3_aa: CATSREGDYEQYF
cdr3_nt: TGTGCCACCAGCAGAGAAGGGGACTACGAGCAGTACTTC

clone_size: .
d_call: TRBD1
v_call: TRBV30
cdr3_length: 15
j_call: TRBJ1-1
cdr3_aa: CAWSDLDRDFTEAFF
cdr3_nt: TGTGCCTGGAGTGATTTGGACAGGGATTTTACTGAAGCTTTCTTT

clone_size: .
d_call: TRBD1
v_call: TRBV6-5
cdr3_length: 13
j_call: TRBJ1-1
cdr3_aa: CASTKQQGTEAFF
cdr3_nt: TGTGCCAGCACAAAACAACAGGGGACTGAAGCTTTCTTT

clone_size: .
d_call: TRBD1
v_call: TRBV30
cdr3_length: 16
j_call: TRBJ2-7
cdr3_aa: CAWSNVPGQGPNEQYF
cdr3_nt: TGTGCCTGGAGTAATGTACCGGGACAGGGCCCGAACGAGCAGTACTTC

clone_size: .
d_call: .
v_call: TRBV7-8
cdr3_length: 14
j_call: TRBJ2-5
cdr3_aa: CASSPQGSKETQYF
cdr3_nt: TGTGCCAGCAGCCCCCAGGGGAGCAAAGAGACCCAGTACTTC

clone_size: few
d_call: TRBD1
v_call: TRBV24-1
cdr3_length: 13
j_call: TRBJ2-1
cdr3_aa: CASSRGSYNEQFF
cdr3_nt: TGTGCCTCCTCCAGGGGGTCCTACAATGAGCAGTTCTTC

clone_size: .
d_call: .
v_call: TRBV5-1
cdr3_length: 14
j_call: TRBJ2-6
cdr3_aa: CASGSFSGANVLTF
cdr3_nt: TGCGCCAGCGGCTCCTTCTCTGGGGCCAACGTCCTGACTTTC

clone_size: few
d_call: .
v_call: TRBV7-2
cdr3_length: 14
j_call: TRBJ1-1
cdr3_aa: CASSLGGSNTEAFF
cdr3_nt: TGTGCCAGCAGCTTAGGGGGAAGTAACACTGAAGCTTTCTTT

clone_size: few
d_call: .
v_call: TRBV6-2/TRBV6-3
cdr3_length: 11
j_call: TRBJ1-3
cdr3_aa: CATLSGNTIYF
cdr3_nt: TGTGCCACCCTCTCTGGAAACACCATATATTTT

clone_size: .
d_call: TRBD2
v_call: TRBV28
cdr3_length: 14
j_call: TRBJ2-7
cdr3_aa: CASTTGTRGYEQYF
cdr3_nt: TGTGCCAGCACCACCGGGACTAGAGGCTACGAGCAGTACTTC

clone_size: .
d_call: .
v_call: TRBV21-1
cdr3_length: 15
j_call: TRBJ2-7
cdr3_aa: CASSLPRDRHYEQYF
cdr3_nt: TGTGCCAGCAGCCTACCCCGGGACAGACACTACGAGCAGTACTTC

clone_size: .
d_call: TRBD2
v_call: TRBV6-2/TRBV6-3
cdr3_length: 16
j_call: TRBJ2-1
cdr3_aa: CASSYGGLEYRNEQFF
cdr3_nt: TGTGCCAGCAGTTACGGGGGACTAGAATACAGGAATGAGCAGTTCTTC

clone_size: few
d_call: .
v_call: TRBV9
cdr3_length: 14
j_call: TRBJ2-3
cdr3_aa: CASSVDTASHTQYF
cdr3_nt: TGTGCCAGCAGCGTAGATACCGCATCCCATACGCAGTATTTT

clone_size: once
d_call: .
v_call: TRBV6-5
cdr3_length: 12
j_call: TRBJ1-5
cdr3_aa: CASSFQGQPQHF
cdr3_nt: TGTGCCAGCAGTTTCCAGGGCCAGCCCCAGCATTTT

clone_size: .
d_call: .
v_call: TRBV30
cdr3_length: 14
j_call: TRBJ1-6
cdr3_aa: CAWSAYIQNSPLHF
cdr3_nt: TGTGCCTGGAGCGCCTATATACAGAATTCACCCCTCCACTTT

clone_size: .
d_call: .
v_call: TRBV6-5
cdr3_length: 17
j_call: TRBJ1-5
cdr3_aa: CASSYSSTFGAGQPQHF
cdr3_nt: TGTGCCAGCAGTTACTCTTCGACCTTTGGGGCTGGTCAGCCCCAGCATTTT

clone_size: .
d_call: .
v_call: TRBV5-6
cdr3_length: 19
j_call: TRBJ1-1
cdr3_aa: CASSLSDSNIFRAKTEAFF
cdr3_nt: TGTGCCAGCAGCTTGTCGGACAGTAATATTTTTAGGGCAAAGACTGAAGCTTTCTTT

clone_size: .
d_call: .
v_call: TRBV25-1
cdr3_length: 15
j_call: TRBJ2-5
cdr3_aa: CASSFPGGQAGTQYF
cdr3_nt: TGTGCCAGCAGCTTCCCCGGTGGTCAGGCGGGGACCCAGTACTTC

clone_size: .
d_call: .
v_call: TRBV2
cdr3_length: 12
j_call: TRBJ2-5
cdr3_aa: CASSQGSGTQYF
cdr3_nt: TGTGCCAGCAGCCAGGGTTCAGGGACCCAGTACTTC

clone_size: .
d_call: .
v_call: TRBV6-6
cdr3_length: 13
j_call: TRBJ1-6
cdr3_aa: CASSYMALSPLHF
cdr3_nt: TGTGCCAGCAGTTACATGGCGCTTTCACCCCTCCACTTT

clone_size: .
d_call: .
v_call: TRBV28
cdr3_length: 16
j_call: TRBJ1-5
cdr3_aa: CASSPSGHQGQRSQHF
cdr3_nt: TGTGCCAGCAGTCCCTCGGGACATCAGGGGCAGCGGTCCCAGCATTTT

clone_size: .
d_call: .
v_call: TRBV24-1
cdr3_length: 16
j_call: TRBJ2-3
cdr3_aa: CATSDRRWAAVDTQYF
cdr3_nt: TGTGCCACCAGTGACCGGAGGTGGGCAGCAGTGGATACGCAGTATTTT

clone_size: .
d_call: .
v_call: TRBV2
cdr3_length: 12
j_call: TRBJ2-3
cdr3_aa: CASSTTSGTQYF
cdr3_nt: TGTGCCAGCAGTACGACTAGTGGCACGCAGTATTTT